The 30 T cell receptor beta chains below all came from one sample that was sequenced in a study of response to subunit inactivated influenza vaccine. A single record per CDR3 protein comes from TCRdb applying MiXCR to the RT-PCR reads. The sample consists of approximately 480,000 distinct CDR3 sequences, approximately 11% of them appearing once. Source: PBMCs from blood, taken about 6 weeks after vaccination. Receptors were obtained from a man aged 50 to 60 who received an inactivated influenza vaccine.

The count of this clonotype is one. The chain links TRBV12-3 or TRBV12-4 to TRBJ2-1, with 13 bases lining up with TRBD2. This CDR3 region has 16 residues. V shed 1 base and J 9 bases; nucleotides not matched to a gene: 6. This CDR3 is CASSLGTSGSGIEQFF. The CDR3 bases are TGTGCCAGCAGTTTAGGGACTAGCGGGAGTGGGATTGAGCAGTTCTTC.

At least ten counts were recorded for this clonotype. J is TRBJ2-2 and V is TRBV12-3 or TRBV12-4; a weak D match, TRBD1 (6 bases). V lost 2 bases to trimming and J lost 4 bases, with 11 bases between them. This CDR3 is built from 15 residues. The CDR3 DNA sequence: TGTGCCAGCAGTTTAAACAGGGACCGCACCGGGGAGCTGTTTTTT. Protein: CASSLNRDRTGELFF.

The rearrangement uses TRBV3-1 and TRBJ2-7, with D possibly being TRBD2 (6 bases). CDR3 length: 14 residues. The V end was cut by 3 bases, the J end by 1 base, with 10 bases between. CDR1 is LGHDT, CDR2 YNNKEL, per germline (reference sequence). The CDR3 bases are TGTGCCAGCAGCCATTACCGGGGGTCCTACGAGCAGTACTTC. The encoded protein is CASSHYRGSYEQYF.

This clonotype was recorded at least ten times. The CDR3 protein is CASSSAPGQGAYEQYF. CDR3 coding DNA: TGCGCCAGCAGCTCTGCTCCGGGACAGGGGGCCTACGAGCAGTACTTC. This chain links TRBV5-1 with TRBJ2-7; 11 bases map to TRBD1. The length of the CDR3 is 16 residues. Germline V gene lookup returns CDR1 SGHRS and CDR2 YFSETQ. With 3 bases clipped from V and 2 bases from J, the junction kept 7 bases outside the gene matches.

This clonotype occurred a few times. This chain uses TRBV5-1 with TRBJ2-7, with TRBD2 as a possible D gene (7 bases). The CDR3 consists of 14 residues. The V end lost 0 bases, the J end lost 7 bases, and 14 bases lay between the germline ends. CDR1 and CDR2 from the germline V gene are SGHRS and YFSETQ. The CDR3 here is CASSLEAGAREQYF. CDR3 nucleotide sequence: TGCGCCAGCAGCTTGGAGGCGGGGGCGAGGGAGCAGTACTTC.

V is TRBV28 and J is TRBJ2-7, with TRBD2 identical over 11 bases. Germline V gives CDR1 MDHEN, CDR2 SYDVKM. The length of the CDR3 is 16 residues. V gave up 3 bases and J gave up 3 bases; unmatched junction bases: 7. The CDR3 here is CASSFRLAGGVYEQYF. CDR3 in DNA: TGTGCCAGCAGTTTTCGGCTAGCGGGAGGCGTCTACGAGCAGTACTTC.

This clonotype was seen many times. CDR3 in amino acids: CASSLSRDATQYF. CDR3 bases: TGTGCCAGCAGTTTATCGCGGGACGCTACGCAGTATTTT. The rearrangement links TRBV12-3 or TRBV12-4 to TRBJ2-3, with D possibly matching TRBD2 (6 bases). The CDR3 runs to 13 residues. V was cut by 2 bases and J by 8 bases, with 11 bases left in between.

This clonotype was seen more than once but under ten times. The chain couples TRBV7-2 to TRBJ2-2; unclear D gene. V dropped 3 bases and J dropped 6 bases, with 11 bases sitting between them. Germline V CDR1 and CDR2: SGHTA, FQGNSA. The CDR3 has 14 amino acids. CDR3 region: CASSFRLGAGELFF. CDR3 DNA: TGTGCCAGCAGCTTTCGCCTTGGGGCCGGGGAGCTGTTTTTT. The variable domain in full, with the rest retrieved from reference TRBV7-2 and TRBJ2-2, is GAGVSQSPSNKVTEKGKDVELRCDPISGHTALYWYRQSLGQGLEFLIYFQGNSAPDKSGLPSDRFSAERTGGSVSTLTIQRTQQEDSAVYLCASSFRLGAGELFFGEGSRLTVL.

This clonotype was seen only a few times. The CDR3 protein is CSVEWAAGTEAFF. DNA of the CDR3: TGCAGCGTTGAATGGGCAGCCGGCACTGAAGCTTTCTTT. V is TRBV29-1 and J is TRBJ1-1; D remains ambiguous. The germline V gene encodes CDR1 SQVTM and CDR2 ANQGSEA. The CDR3 runs 13 residues. V lost 2 bases, J lost 4 bases, and 11 bases lay in between.

This clonotype was observed a few times. This rearrangement joins TRBV7-6 to TRBJ2-3; 8 nucleotides match TRBD2. V shed 4 bases and J 0 bases; nucleotides not matched to a gene: 12. This CDR3 has 18 residues. CDR1 and CDR2 (germline): SGHVS, FNYEAQ. The CDR3 coding sequence is TGTGCCAGCAGCTCCCCAAGGGGACTAGTTGCTAGCACAGATACGCAGTATTTT. This translates into CASSSPRGLVASTDTQYF.

The chain is built from TRBV7-2 and TRBJ1-2; D remains unclear. The germline CDR1 and CDR2 sequences are SGHTA and FQGNSA. V shed 7 bases and J shed 7 bases, with 19 bases lying between them. The CDR3 is made up of 14 amino acids. The CDR3 reads CASTPTRAHRGYTF. The CDR3 DNA follows: TGTGCCAGCACCCCGACCCGCGCCCATCGTGGCTACACCTTC.

Ten or more counts support this clonotype. The V and J genes are TRBV20-1 and TRBJ2-7; 8 nucleotides align to TRBD1. The germline gives CDR1 DFQATT, CDR2 SNEGSKA (reference sequence). The length of the CDR3 is 14 residues. The junction had 3 bases not matched to a gene; V was cut back by 0 bases and J by 2 bases. The CDR3 loop reads CSARERDRTYEQYF. The CDR3 DNA follows: TGCAGTGCTAGAGAAAGGGACAGGACCTACGAGCAGTACTTC.

The chain recombines TRBV10-3 with TRBJ2-7, with unresolved D. This CDR3 has 11 amino acids. The V end lost 5 bases, the J end lost 6 bases, and 8 bases lay between the germline ends. Per germline, CDR1 ENHRY and CDR2 SYGVKD. The DNA for the CDR3 is TGTGCCATCAGTATGGGGTCCGAGCAGTACTTC. This gives the protein CAISMGSEQYF.

This clonotype occurred a few times. This sequence joins TRBV5-5 and TRBJ2-7, with D possibly TRBD2 on 6 matching bases. The CDR3 has 13 amino acids. Trimming removed 0 bases from V and 8 bases from J, with 12 bases in between. Germline-derived CDR1 and CDR2 are SGHKS and YYEKEE (reference sequence). In nucleotides, the CDR3 is TGTGCCAGCAGCTTGGAGACGGGAGCGCAGCAGTACTTC. Translating gives CASSLETGAQQYF.

This clonotype was picked up a small number of times. The V and J genes are TRBV5-1 and TRBJ2-2, with TRBD1 matching over 8 bases. CDR3 length: 17 residues. V was pared by 1 base and J by 1 base, with 6 bases of the junction left unmatched. Germline loops: CDR1 SGHRS, CDR2 YFSETQ. In DNA, the CDR3 is TGCGCCAGCAGCTTGTTATCAGGGACAGGGAACACCGGGGAGCTGTTTTTT. Its translation: CASSLLSGTGNTGELFF.

Concerning this clonotype itself: The junction and the germline gene differ at one end; a read error may be behind it. The V call is TRBV11-2, the J call TRBJ2-3, with 10 bases identical to TRBD2. This CDR3 has 15 amino acids. The V gene's germline CDR1 is SGHAT and CDR2 FQNNGV. The CDR3 sequence is CASSLSGRAVDTQFF. The CDR3 DNA is TGTGCCAGCAGCTTAAGCGGGAGGGCCGTAGATACGCAGTTTTTT. The full variable domain, its missing parts supplied by reference TRBV11-2 and TRBJ2-3, is EAGVAQSPRYKIIEKRQSVAFWCNPISGHATLYWYQQILGQGPKLLIQFQNNGVVDDSQLPKDRFSAERLKGVDSTLKIQPAKLEDSAVYLCASSLSGRAVDTQFFGPGTRLTVL.

This clonotype has just a few counts. The chain uses TRBV7-2 and TRBJ2-1; D might be TRBD2 (6 bases). V was clipped by 2 bases and J by 1 base, with 12 bases between them. Germline V CDR1 and CDR2: SGHTA, FQGNSA. The CDR3 has 16 residues. CDR3 coding DNA: TGTGCCAGCAGCTTAAGGATTAGCGGTTCCTACAATGAGCAGTTCTTC. Translated: CASSLRISGSYNEQFF.

The sample holds a few counts of this clonotype. The chain is built from TRBV10-3 and TRBJ1-1; a weak D match, TRBD1 (6 bases). V was trimmed by 10 bases and J by 1 base, leaving 13 bases between them. Germline V CDR1 and CDR2: ENHRY, SYGVKD. The CDR3 is 13 residues long. The DNA for the CDR3 is TGTGCCAACAACCTACAGGGGAACACTGAAGCTTTCTTT. Its protein product is CANNLQGNTEAFF.

The V and J genes are TRBV10-1 and TRBJ2-2; TRBD1 agrees at 10 bases. V shed 0 bases, J shed 5 bases, and the junction held 6 bases outside the gene matches. Germline-derived CDR1 and CDR2 are WNHNN and SYGVQD (reference sequence). The CDR3 spans 17 residues. The CDR3 bases are TGCGCCAGCAGTGAGTCGGGACAGGGGCGCGGAACCGGGGAGCTGTTTTTT. The encoded protein is CASSESGQGRGTGELFF.

This clonotype was counted a few times. The chain's CDR3 is CATSREGAAYNEQFF. DNA of the CDR3: TGTGCCACCAGCAGAGAGGGAGCAGCTTACAATGAGCAGTTCTTC. This chain joins TRBV15 and TRBJ2-1; TRBD2 might be the D (5 bases). CDR3 length equals 15 residues. Trimming pared 0 bases from V and 4 bases from J, leaving 10 bases between. CDR1 and CDR2 from the germline V gene are LNHNV and YYDKDF (reference sequence).

This clonotype was seen a handful of times. The chain uses TRBV28 and TRBJ2-1; 12 bases agree with TRBD2. V trimming: 5 bases; J trimming: 2 bases; junction bases outside the gene matches: 4. CDR3 length equals 16 residues. Germline CDR1 is MDHEN and CDR2 is SYDVKM. The CDR3 DNA follows: TGTGCCAGCAGTACTGGACTAGCGGGGCCCTACAATGAGCAGTTCTTC. As protein: CASSTGLAGPYNEQFF.

The V gene is TRBV20-1, the J gene TRBJ2-3; D uncertain. The germline CDR1 and CDR2 sequences are DFQATT and SNEGSKA (reference sequence). This CDR3 spans 14 amino acids. V was shortened by 4 bases and J by 4 bases, with 15 bases between the two germline ends. CDR3 DNA sequence: TGCAGTGCTAATCCGTTTAAGGGCCCAGATACGCAGTATTTT. Translation gives CSANPFKGPDTQYF.

This clonotype appeared many times. This chain joins TRBV12-3 or TRBV12-4 and TRBJ2-5; weak D call: TRBD1 (6 bases). The V end lost 0 bases, the J end lost 4 bases, and 9 bases lay between the germline ends. This CDR3 contains 14 residues. The CDR3 protein is CASSLAGAGETQYF. The CDR3 DNA reads as TGTGCCAGCAGTTTAGCGGGGGCCGGAGAGACCCAGTACTTC.

The chain recombines TRBV15 with TRBJ2-7, with unresolved D. Trimming pared 1 base from V and 3 bases from J, leaving 10 bases between. Germline-derived CDR1 and CDR2 are LNHNV and YYDKDF (reference sequence). This CDR3 comprises 14 residues. CDR3 sequence: CATSRGGDLYEQYF. DNA of the CDR3: TGTGCCACCAGCAGAGGTGGAGACCTCTACGAGCAGTACTTC.

This clonotype was seen a few times. V and J are TRBV7-2 and TRBJ2-1, with a tentative D call TRBD2 (6 bases). In germline, CDR1 is SGHTA, CDR2 FQGNSA. CDR3 length: 15 residues. V was cut by 5 bases and J by 2 bases, with 13 bases left in between. The CDR3, as DNA: TGTGCCAGCAGCCCGGGACTCCCAGCCTACAATGAGCAGTTCTTC. It yields the protein CASSPGLPAYNEQFF.

This clonotype has at least ten counts. The rearrangement links TRBV2 to TRBJ2-3; D is perhaps TRBD1 (6 bases). Per germline, CDR1 SNHLY and CDR2 FYNNEI. The CDR3 spans 13 residues. With 3 bases removed from V and 5 bases from J, the gap between germline ends came to 9 bases. The DNA of the CDR3 is TGTGCCAGCAGTGAGTTACAGGGAGATACGCAGTATTTT. Amino acid sequence: CASSELQGDTQYF.

This clonotype is a singleton in its sample. The junction departs from germline at one end; a sequencing error may be responsible. The gene calls are TRBV6-5 and TRBJ1-6; D gene ambiguous. The germline V gene encodes CDR1 MNHEY and CDR2 SVGAGI. CDR3 length: 15 residues. The CDR3 is CAGSYSAGSGSPLHF. CDR3 nucleotide sequence: TGTGCCGGCAGTTACTCTGCGGGAAGCGGTTCACCCCTCCACTTT.

This clonotype was observed a few times. This sequence joins TRBV12-3 or TRBV12-4 and TRBJ2-7, with TRBD1 matching over 7 bases. The CDR3 extends over 12 amino acids. Unmatched junction bases numbered 2, after V lost 6 bases and J lost 3 bases. The CDR3 DNA follows: TGTGCCAGCAGGGGACAGAACTACGAGCAGTACTTC. It specifies CASRGQNYEQYF.

V and J are TRBV2 and TRBJ2-3, with a tentative D call TRBD2 (5 bases). The CDR3 length is 15 residues. Trimming took off 8 bases at V and 2 bases at J, with 17 bases between the two ends. CDR1 SNHLY and CDR2 FYNNEI come from the germline V gene. The CDR3 DNA reads as TGTGCCAGCTTGAGCGAGCGGACGTTCACAGATACGCAGTATTTT. Translating gives CASLSERTFTDTQYF.

This clonotype has only a few counts. The chain links TRBV10-3 to TRBJ2-1; D is uncertain. Per germline, CDR1 ENHRY and CDR2 SYGVKD. This CDR3 has 12 residues. V gave up 5 bases and J gave up 10 bases, with 12 bases separating them. The DNA of the CDR3 is TGTGCCATCAGTATCCCCTTAGGGGAGCAGTTCTTC. Amino acids: CAISIPLGEQFF.